A few counts support the clone carrying this T cell receptor (beta chain). Its antigen is not identified. The data originate from a study of blood T cells in healthy people across ages. Whole-study context: About one barcoded beta molecule per two T cells was the capture yield of template switching.

Using a J-beta primer mix together with a sample-barcoded 5' primer, a second PCR was run for roughly 6 to 12 cycles. TCRdb independently ran MiXCR on the 5' RACE reads; one entry per CDR3 protein. Here the sample spans some 1.5 million distinct CDR3 sequences, approximately 30% being singletons. Notes on the study in general: Per million T cells, TCR beta diversity dropped about linearly as age rose. Donors of long life had a larger count of naive CD4+ cells and greater diversity than aged donors.

The CDR3 length is 14 residues. CDR1 and CDR2 from the germline V gene are WSHSY and SAAADI. Trimming at V came to 10 bases and at J to 8 bases, leaving 12 bases not matched to a gene. The sequencing sample was made of blood. The chain joins TRBV10-2 to TRBJ2-1; 9 bases align to TRBD2. This TCR came from a woman aged 25 to 45 in good health. The chain's CDR3 is CAKKRGARWDEQFF. The CDR3 nucleotides are TGCGCCAAAAAGCGGGGGGCCCGTTGGGATGAGCAGTTCTTC.